The 15 T cell receptor beta chains reported below all come from one sample, sequenced in a study of control samples from healthy donors and cancer patients. The protocol was immunoSEQ multiplex PCR, while the TCRdb copy is restricted to in-frame clones and leaves out a portion. The sample shows under 200,000 clones, roughly 94% of them seen only once. Sequencing used PBMCs. The receptor source for this set is a man aged 60 to 75 with colorectal cancer.

The rearrangement joins TRBV5-1 to TRBJ2-7, with 7 positions matching TRBD2. This CDR3 is built from 15 residues. With V trimmed by 1 base and J by 1 base, 5 bases remained unmatched. Germline V gene data show CDR1 as SGHRS and CDR2 as YFSETQ. CDR3 nucleotide sequence: TGCGCCAGCAGCTTGCGCAGGGAGGGTTCCTACGAGCAGTACTTC. Protein sequence: CASSLRREGSYEQYF.

To note about this clone: Different DNA sequences within this sample yield the same CDR3. The rearrangement uses TRBV7-2 and TRBJ2-3; D gene unclear. Germline-derived CDR1 and CDR2 are SGHTA and FQGNSA. V lost 5 bases, J lost 3 bases, and 9 bases lay in between. CDR3 length: 13 amino acids. CDR3 sequence: CASSLVGTDTQYF. The CDR3 DNA sequence: TGTGCCAGCAGCCTAGTAGGGACAGATACGCAGTATTTT.

This chain connects TRBV19 to TRBJ1-6; 9 bases fit TRBD1. V shed 4 bases, J shed 11 bases, and the junction held 9 bases outside the gene matches. CDR1 and CDR2 from the germline V gene are LNHDA and SQIVND (reference sequence). The CDR3 length is 15 residues. CDR3 nucleotides: TGTGCCAGTAGTACCCCGGGACAGGGTGGTACACCCCTCCACTTT. This gives the protein CASSTPGQGGTPLHF.

The rearrangement links TRBV5-1 to TRBJ2-1; the match to TRBD2 covers 7 bases. The CDR3 consists of 19 residues. The germline V gene has CDR1 SGHRS and CDR2 YFSETQ. The V and J ends lost 1 base and 2 bases, in that order; junction bases with no gene match: 15. The CDR3 loop is CASSLKGLWAGDAYNEQFF. CDR3 sequence (DNA): TGCGCCAGCAGCTTGAAAGGCCTTTGGGCGGGGGATGCCTACAATGAGCAGTTCTTC.

This chain links TRBV28 with TRBJ1-1; D is perhaps TRBD1 (6 bases). Per the germline V gene, CDR1 is MDHEN and CDR2 is SYDVKM. Trimming shortened V by 8 bases and J by 4 bases, and 11 bases separated the two germline ends. The CDR3 totals 12 residues. The CDR3 DNA reads as TGTGCCAGCTCCAGGGGTTCCACTGAAGCTTTCTTT. It is translated as CASSRGSTEAFF.

The CDR3 region is CASSFAGTSGYNEQFF. DNA of the CDR3: TGTGCCAGCAGCTTCGCCGGGACTAGCGGCTACAATGAGCAGTTCTTC. This chain joins TRBV5-6 and TRBJ2-1; 11 bases agree with TRBD2. The germline gives CDR1 SGHDT, CDR2 YYEEEE. The CDR3 extends over 16 amino acids. Unmatched junction bases numbered 4, after V lost 2 bases and J lost 3 bases.

V and J are TRBV6-6 and TRBJ1-2; a possible D gene is TRBD1 (6 bases). Germline CDR1 and CDR2: MNHNY and SVGAGI (reference sequence). CDR3 length: 14 amino acids. Trimming stripped 5 bases from V and 0 bases from J, with 10 bases between. The CDR3, as DNA: TGTGCCAGCAGTCCAGGACAGACTAACTATGGCTACACCTTC. Its protein is CASSPGQTNYGYTF.

This chain connects TRBV6-5 to TRBJ2-3, with 7 bases matching TRBD1. The V gene's germline CDR1 is MNHEY and CDR2 SVGAGI. The CDR3 extends over 15 amino acids. Trimming took 2 bases from V and 1 from J; bases not matched to a gene: 3. The CDR3 sequence: CASSYLQGGTDTQYF. The CDR3 DNA reads as TGTGCCAGCAGTTACCTCCAGGGGGGCACAGATACGCAGTATTTT.

This rearrangement joins TRBV10-3 to TRBJ2-5; 7 bases are a match to TRBD1. This CDR3 has 16 residues. J was trimmed by 5 bases and V by 0 bases; bases with no gene match: 9. CDR1 and CDR2 from the germline V gene are ENHRY and SYGVKD. The CDR3 DNA reads as TGTGCCATCAGTGAGTCAGTCAGGGGGTTCGGCGAGACCCAGTACTTC. It is translated as CAISESVRGFGETQYF.

J is TRBJ1-5 and V is TRBV10-3, with D hard to call. The CDR3 loop spans 14 amino acids. Trimming removed 3 bases from V and 7 bases from J, with 13 bases in between. Germline loops: CDR1 ENHRY, CDR2 SYGVKD. The CDR3 is CAISDPVLEQPQHF. As DNA, the CDR3 is TGTGCCATCAGTGATCCTGTTTTAGAACAGCCCCAGCATTTT.

The gene calls are TRBV2 and TRBJ2-5; D gene uncertain. This CDR3 comprises 12 residues. Germline V lookup: CDR1 SNHLY, CDR2 FYNNEI. Trimming stripped 0 bases from V and 12 bases from J, with 11 bases between. The CDR3 region is CASSEAPSVEYF. Written as DNA, the CDR3 is TGTGCCAGCAGTGAAGCGCCCAGCGTGGAGTACTTC.

In its sample, this clone was seen once. The chain combines TRBV30 with TRBJ1-4; unclear D gene. The CDR3 runs 14 residues. The germline V and J ends were trimmed by 5 bases and 5 bases, with 15 bases remaining between them. Germline V lookup: CDR1 GTSNPN, CDR2 SVGIG (reference sequence). CDR3 protein: CAWRRATKNEKLFF. CDR3 sequence (DNA): TGTGCCTGGCGGCGGGCGACCAAGAATGAAAAACTGTTTTTT.

The chain employs TRBV20-1 and TRBJ1-6, with a tentative D call TRBD1 (5 bases). V dropped 3 bases and J dropped 0 bases, with 9 bases sitting between them. CDR1 DFQATT and CDR2 SNEGSKA come from the germline V gene (reference sequence). This CDR3 is built from 15 residues. This CDR3 is CSASKGPSYNSPLHF. The CDR3 DNA reads TGCAGTGCTAGTAAGGGACCCTCCTATAATTCACCCCTCCACTTT.

V is TRBV19 and J is TRBJ2-1, with D perhaps matching TRBD1 (6 bases). Germline V CDR1 and CDR2: LNHDA, SQIVND (reference sequence). CDR3 length: 11 amino acids. V was shortened by 10 bases and J by 10 bases, with 14 bases between the two germline ends. Written as DNA, the CDR3 is TGTGCCACCGAATCAGGGGAAGAGCAGTTCTTC. It translates to CATESGEEQFF.

The chain employs TRBV7-2 and TRBJ2-1; possibly TRBD2 for D (6 bases). Deletions cut 2 bases from V and 1 base from J, with 12 bases between. This CDR3 region has 16 residues. CDR1 is SGHTA and CDR2 is FQGNSA in the germline V gene. CDR3 sequence (DNA): TGTGCCAGCAGCTTAAGGCTAGCGCCTTCCTACAATGAGCAGTTCTTC. Its translation is CASSLRLAPSYNEQFF.